Listed here are 29 T cell receptor beta chains from one sample, sequenced in a study of blood T cell repertoires in COVID-19. TCRdb's copy holds only in-frame clones and misses some; the assay was immunoSEQ multiplex PCR. The repertoire holds about 26,000 clones, about nine tenths seen once, with roughly 7.2% in the top ten. The sample was peripheral blood. These receptors were obtained from a human donor in a cohort sampled during active COVID-19.

The chain recombines TRBV5-4 with TRBJ2-3; 9 bases are a match to TRBD2. The length of the CDR3 is 14 residues. Germline V gene lookup returns CDR1 SGHNT and CDR2 YYREEE (reference sequence). J gave up 5 bases and V 0 bases, and 1 base lay outside the gene matches. The CDR3 coding sequence is TGTGCCAGCAGCTTGGGGCGGGGGGGAGATACGCAGTATTTT. Translation gives CASSLGRGGDTQYF.

The J gene is TRBJ2-1, the V gene TRBV7-2; 9 nucleotides match TRBD2. The CDR3 sequence is 15 residues long. CDR1 is SGHTA and CDR2 is FQGNSA in the germline V gene. V was pared by 4 bases and J by 5 bases, with 6 bases of the junction left unmatched. CDR3 in amino acids: CASSSQAGGNNEQFF. CDR3 nucleotides: TGTGCCAGCAGCTCCCAAGCGGGAGGAAACAATGAGCAGTTCTTC.

This clone was seen only once. V usage is TRBV9 and J usage is TRBJ2-5; 13 nucleotides match TRBD2. With 1 base clipped from V and 4 bases from J, the junction kept 4 bases outside the gene matches. This CDR3 is built from 16 residues. Germline CDR1 SGDLS, CDR2 YYNGEE. The DNA for the CDR3 is TGTGCCAGCAGCGTAACTAGCGGGGGGGGCATAGAGACCCAGTACTTC. Residues: CASSVTSGGGIETQYF.

This clone was picked up a small number of times. The DNA of the CDR3 is TGCGCCAGCAGCTTGAGCGGGGAGGATGAAAAACTGTTTTTT. Amino acids: CASSLSGEDEKLFF. The V call is TRBV5-1, the J call TRBJ1-4; D is ambiguous. The CDR3 spans 14 residues. Germline-derived CDR1 and CDR2 are SGHRS and YFSETQ. V lost 1 base, J lost 6 bases, and 10 bases lay in between. Looking up the rest from reference TRBV5-1 and TRBJ1-4 gives the full variable domain: KAGVTQTPRYLIKTRGQQVTLSCSPISGHRSVSWYQQTPGQGLQFLFEYFSETQRNKGNFPGRFSGRQFSNSRSEMNVSTLELGDSALYLCASSLSGEDEKLFFGSGTQLSVL.

CDR3 coding DNA: TGTGCTAGTGGTTTGGAAGGGGGCTCTTGGGGGACTGAAGCTTTCTTT. Amino acids: CASGLEGGSWGTEAFF. The rearrangement links TRBV12-5 to TRBJ1-1; 7 bases are shared with TRBD1. Germline assignment: CDR1 LGHNT and CDR2 FRNRAP. Trimming cost V 1 base and J 5 bases; bases outside gene matches: 10. The CDR3 is 16 amino acids.

The chain joins TRBV7-5 to TRBJ2-3; the table's D gene call, TRBD1, was not cross checked with the DNA. TRBV7-5 is a recognized pseudogene. The CDR3 runs 17 residues. CDR3 bases: TGTGCCAGAGCAATAAGATCCCCGGGACAGTCTCAAGATACGCAGTATTTT. It codes for CARAIRSPGQSQDTQYF.

The chain combines TRBV20-1 with TRBJ1-6, with 7 bases fitting TRBD1. Trimming cost V 3 bases and J 7 bases; bases outside gene matches: 6. This CDR3 has 14 residues. Germline-derived CDR1 and CDR2 are DFQATT and SNEGSKA (reference sequence). CDR3 DNA: TGCAGTGCTAGTCGGCAGGGGGAGAATTCACCCCTCCACTTT. Its protein is CSASRQGENSPLHF.

The chain uses TRBV3-1 (or the pseudogene TRBV3-2) and TRBJ2-3, with 12 bases that match TRBD2. The V segment lost 4 bases and the J segment 2 bases; nucleotides outside the gene matches: 4. This CDR3 contains 16 residues. The germline CDR1 and CDR2 sequences are LGHDT and YNNKEL (reference sequence). The CDR3 reads CASSPRLAGDTDTQYF. The CDR3 nucleotides read TGTGCCAGCAGCCCCAGACTAGCGGGGGACACAGATACGCAGTATTTT.

The genes are TRBV28 and TRBJ2-2; 10 bases agree with TRBD1. The CDR3 extends over 16 amino acids. Germline V gene lookup returns CDR1 MDHEN and CDR2 SYDVKM. V dropped 4 bases and J dropped 4; count of bases not matched to a gene: 6. CDR3 sequence: CASSSRTGGRTGELFF. In DNA form, the CDR3 reads TGTGCCAGCAGTTCAAGGACAGGGGGGCGCACCGGGGAGCTGTTTTTT.

The CDR3 is CASSGGQGFLDGYTF. CDR3 DNA: TGCGCCAGCAGCGGAGGACAGGGTTTTTTAGATGGCTACACCTTC. The rearrangement links TRBV5-1 to TRBJ1-2; 8 bases map to TRBD1. CDR1 and CDR2 (germline): SGHRS, YFSETQ. The CDR3 runs to 15 residues. The V segment lost 4 bases and the J segment 6 bases; nucleotides outside the gene matches: 11.

This chain connects TRBV7-2 to TRBJ2-2; possible D gene TRBD2, 5 bases. The V and J ends lost 6 bases and 5 bases respectively, with 7 bases between them. Germline values: CDR1 SGHTA, CDR2 FQGNSA. The CDR3 has 12 residues. CDR3 DNA sequence: TGTGCCAGCAGGAGGGAGACCGGGGAGCTGTTTTTT. Its translation is CASRRETGELFF. The variable domain in full, completed from reference TRBV7-2 and TRBJ2-2, reads GAGVSQSPSNKVTEKGKDVELRCDPISGHTALYWYRQSLGQGLEFLIYFQGNSAPDKSGLPSDRFSAERTGGSVSTLTIQRTQQEDSAVYLCASRRETGELFFGEGSRLTVL.

The chain couples TRBV7-9 to TRBJ2-1; the D gene is possibly TRBD2 (5 bases). The CDR3 is made up of 15 amino acids. Trimming took 5 bases from V and 5 from J, leaving 16 bases between them. Germline V gene sequence: CDR1 SEHNR, CDR2 FQNEAQ (reference sequence). In nucleotides, the CDR3 is TGTGCCAGCAGCCCCCTCGGAGGAGAGGACAATGAGCAGTTCTTC. This encodes CASSPLGGEDNEQFF.

The rearrangement uses TRBV5-4 and TRBJ2-1; TRBD2 matches 8 bases. Trimming removed 3 bases from V and 3 bases from J; junction bases left unmatched: 2. The CDR3 loop spans 14 amino acids. Germline CDR1 is SGHNT and CDR2 is YYREEE (reference sequence). Here the CDR3 DNA reads TGTGCCAGCAGCTCGAGCGGGGGCTACAATGAGCAGTTCTTC. It translates to CASSSSGGYNEQFF.

V usage is TRBV2 and J usage is TRBJ1-1, with no clear D. The CDR3 is 13 residues long. CDR1 and CDR2 (germline): SNHLY, FYNNEI. V was shortened by 3 bases and J by 0 bases, with 5 bases between the two germline ends. CDR3 protein: CASSEEMNTEAFF. The CDR3, as DNA: TGTGCCAGCAGTGAGGAGATGAACACTGAAGCTTTCTTT.

This clone was picked up a small number of times. The rearrangement uses TRBV6-1 and TRBJ1-2; 9 bases agree with TRBD1. The germline V gene has CDR1 MNHNS and CDR2 SASEGT. CDR3 length equals 16 residues. Germline trimming cut 6 bases from V and 1 base from J; bases unmatched to any gene: 9. The CDR3, as DNA: TGTGCCAGCAGGGAACCGGGACAGGGACTTAACTATGGCTACACCTTC. This sequence encodes CASREPGQGLNYGYTF.

This clone was picked up one time. This sequence joins TRBV5-6 and TRBJ2-1, with no clear D. Looked up from germline, CDR1 is SGHDT and CDR2 is YYEEEE. Trimming stripped 0 bases from V and 5 bases from J, with 6 bases between. The CDR3 runs 13 residues. The CDR3 DNA reads TGTGCCAGCAGCTTGGTGCCAGACAATGAGCAGTTCTTC. This gives the protein CASSLVPDNEQFF.

The chain is built from TRBV12-2 and TRBJ2-1; the listed D gene, TRBD2, was not tested against the DNA. TRBV12-2 is noted as a pseudogene. The CDR3 length is 15 residues. In DNA form, the CDR3 reads TGTGCAAGTCGCTTAGCTAGCGGGAGCTGCAATGAGCAGTTCTTC. Protein: CASRLASGSCNEQFF.

The chain links TRBV9 to TRBJ2-2; TRBD2 matches 9 bases. V trimming: 3 bases; J trimming: 6 bases; junction bases outside the gene matches: 9. This CDR3 is 16 amino acids long. Germline CDR1 is SGDLS and CDR2 is YYNGEE. This chain's CDR3 is CASSAAGGTVAGELFF. CDR3 DNA: TGTGCCAGCAGCGCTGCGGGGGGGACGGTCGCCGGGGAGCTGTTTTTT.

The chain is built from TRBV2 and TRBJ2-5; the D gene is possibly TRBD2 (6 bases). CDR1 and CDR2 from the germline V gene are SNHLY and FYNNEI. Trimming pared 6 bases from V and 7 bases from J, leaving 21 bases between. CDR3 length equals 15 residues. This CDR3 is CASRGRGSQRATQYF. The CDR3 DNA reads as TGTGCCAGCAGGGGGCGCGGGTCCCAGCGGGCGACCCAGTACTTC. Full variable domain (missing parts from reference TRBV2 and TRBJ2-5): EPEVTQTPSHQVTQMGQEVILRCVPISNHLYFYWYRQILGQKVEFLVSFYNNEISEKSEIFDDQFSVERPDGSNFTLKIRSTKLEDSAMYFCASRGRGSQRATQYFGPGTRLLVL.

The V and J genes are TRBV5-1 and TRBJ2-3; D might be TRBD2 (6 bases). Germline CDR1 and CDR2: SGHRS and YFSETQ. Trimming shortened V by 7 bases and J by 4 bases, and 16 bases separated the two germline ends. CDR3 length: 14 residues. CDR3 coding DNA: TGCGCCAGCTCCTCGGGGGACCGCGCAGATACGCAGTATTTT. Amino acids: CASSSGDRADTQYF.

The V call is TRBV19, the J call TRBJ1-5; no firm D call. Germline CDR1 LNHDA, CDR2 SQIVND (reference sequence). This CDR3 has 15 residues. V was shortened by 4 bases and J by 3 bases, with 13 bases between the two germline ends. The CDR3 sequence: CASSTPRRVNQPQHF. The DNA for the CDR3 is TGTGCCAGTAGTACCCCCAGACGGGTCAATCAGCCCCAGCATTTT.

The rearrangement uses TRBV3-1 (or the pseudogene TRBV3-2) and TRBJ2-3; D is unresolved. The ends were cut back, 0 bases at V and 0 bases at J, with 10 bases in the middle. Germline V gives CDR1 LGHDT, CDR2 YNNKEL (reference sequence). The length of the CDR3 is 16 residues. CDR3 sequence: CASSQDTGSSTDTQYF. CDR3 nucleotides: TGTGCCAGCAGCCAAGATACGGGTTCTAGCACAGATACGCAGTATTTT.

The chain combines TRBV28 with TRBJ2-1; 8 bases map to TRBD2. This CDR3 spans 17 amino acids. With 4 bases clipped from V and 4 bases from J, the junction kept 12 bases outside the gene matches. Germline CDR1 is MDHEN and CDR2 is SYDVKM. Here the CDR3 DNA reads TGTGCCAGCAGTTCCCGTACCGGGACTAGGGGGTACAATGAGCAGTTCTTC. This translates into CASSSRTGTRGYNEQFF.

This clone was counted a few times. This chain joins TRBV12-3 or TRBV12-4 and TRBJ1-6; possibly TRBD1 for D (5 bases). The CDR3 consists of 13 residues. Trimming removed 8 bases from V and 10 bases from J, with 15 bases in between. CDR3 sequence (DNA): TGTGCCAGCGGGACTGGGGGTCGGTCACCCCTCCACTTT. It is translated as CASGTGGRSPLHF.

J is TRBJ2-7 and V is TRBV6-6, with no clear D. This CDR3 contains 13 residues. Deletions cut 8 bases from V and 7 bases from J, with 18 bases between. From germline, CDR1 is MNHNY and CDR2 SVGAGI (reference sequence). Written as DNA, the CDR3 is TGTGCCAGCCTCCAAGGCCGAGGTCAAGAGCAGTACTTC. Translation gives CASLQGRGQEQYF.

The rearrangement joins TRBV7-8 to TRBJ2-7; D perhaps matches TRBD1 (6 bases). V lost 1 base, J lost 5 bases, and 21 bases lay in between. This CDR3 is built from 17 residues. Germline V lookup: CDR1 SGHVS, CDR2 FQNEAQ. The CDR3 region has the DNA TGTGCCAGCAGCTTAGGGGCCAGGAGACAGGCCGGTCACGAGCAGTACTTC. Translated, it gives CASSLGARRQAGHEQYF.

The V gene is TRBV24-1, the J gene TRBJ1-2; 9 bases line up with TRBD1. This CDR3 contains 15 residues. V gave up 5 bases and J gave up 3 bases; unmatched junction bases: 6. CDR1 is KGHDR, CDR2 SFDVKD, per germline. This chain's CDR3 is CATSGGQGSDYGYTF. The CDR3 DNA is TGTGCCACCAGTGGGGGACAGGGTTCTGACTATGGCTACACCTTC.

V usage is TRBV18 and J usage is TRBJ2-5, with no clear D. CDR1 is KGHSH, CDR2 LQKENI, per germline. Trimming shortened V by 2 bases and J by 5 bases, and 9 bases separated the two germline ends. The CDR3 is 13 residues long. DNA of the CDR3: TGTGCCAGCTCACCAGGAAGCAGGGAGACCCAGTACTTC. Residues: CASSPGSRETQYF.

This clone appeared a single time. The chain joins TRBV6-1 to TRBJ1-2; 7 bases match TRBD1. Unmatched junction bases numbered 6, after V lost 2 bases and J lost 0 bases. The length of the CDR3 is 16 residues. CDR1 is MNHNS and CDR2 is SASEGT in the germline V gene. CDR3 in amino acids: CASSELGTATNYGYTF. The CDR3 coding sequence is TGTGCCAGCAGTGAACTTGGGACAGCTACTAACTATGGCTACACCTTC.